This T cell receptor (beta chain) emerged from a study of cytomegalovirus exposure and HLA in healthy donors. Study observations and caveats: A later analysis by the authors found several of the most significant clusters apparently linked to common viral pathogens. TRBV6-2, TRBV6-3 and some other V segments were excluded as indistinguishable.

In regard to this clone: Its antigen is still unknown.

Germline V CDR1 and CDR2: SGHAT, FQNNGV. Trimming left V 6 bases short and J 5 bases short, with 17 bases between. The CDR3 totals 15 residues. Primers for the PCR totalled 60 Vbeta and 13 Jbeta. Some clones are missing from TCRdb's copy, which holds only in-frame ones; the method was immunoSEQ multiplex PCR. The sample carries 170,000 or so clones, around four fifths recorded once. The clonotype comes from a woman in her fifties or sixties in good health and CMV-seropositive. Source material: PBMCs. The gene calls are TRBV11-2 and TRBJ2-1; tentative D call: TRBD1 (5 bases). The CDR3, as DNA: TGTGCCAGCAGTTCGTATCAGGTAGGGGACAATGAGCAGTTCTTC. Translation gives CASSSYQVGDNEQFF.